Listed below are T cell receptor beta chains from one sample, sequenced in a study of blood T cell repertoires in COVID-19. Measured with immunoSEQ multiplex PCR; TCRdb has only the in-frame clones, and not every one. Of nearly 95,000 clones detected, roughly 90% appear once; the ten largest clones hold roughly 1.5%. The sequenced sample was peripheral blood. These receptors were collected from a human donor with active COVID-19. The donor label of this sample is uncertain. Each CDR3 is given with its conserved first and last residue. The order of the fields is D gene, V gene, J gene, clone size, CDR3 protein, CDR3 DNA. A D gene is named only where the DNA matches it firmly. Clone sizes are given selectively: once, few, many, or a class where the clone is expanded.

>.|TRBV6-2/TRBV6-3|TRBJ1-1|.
CASSYGSGDTEAFF
TGTGCCAGCAGTTACGGATCAGGGGACACTGAAGCTTTCTTT
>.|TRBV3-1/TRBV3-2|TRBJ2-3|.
CASSHRGDTQYF
TGTGCCAGCAGCCATAGGGGGGATACGCAGTATTTT
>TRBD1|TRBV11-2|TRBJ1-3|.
CASSPRTGGANTIYF
TGTGCCAGCAGCCCGAGGACAGGGGGGGCAAACACCATATATTTT
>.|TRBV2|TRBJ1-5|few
CASSKDSLINQPQHF
TGTGCCAGCAGTAAGGACAGTTTAATTAATCAGCCCCAGCATTTT
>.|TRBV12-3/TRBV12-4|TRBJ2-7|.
CASSPRQDLYF
TGTGCCAGCAGCCCCAGACAGGACCTTTACTTC
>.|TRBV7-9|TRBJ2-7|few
CASSSTQGYSYEQYF
TGTGCCAGCAGCTCCACCCAGGGTTACTCCTACGAGCAGTACTTC
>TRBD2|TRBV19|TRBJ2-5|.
CASSIGGTTQETQYF
TGTGCCAGTAGTATAGGAGGGACTACCCAAGAGACCCAGTACTTC
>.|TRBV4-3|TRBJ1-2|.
CASSQARGRGYTF
TGCGCCAGCAGCCAAGCACGGGGGAGAGGCTACACCTTC
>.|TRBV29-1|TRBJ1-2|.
CSVEDMGRDYGYTF
TGCAGCGTTGAAGATATGGGCAGGGACTATGGCTACACCTTC
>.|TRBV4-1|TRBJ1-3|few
CASSQDQGRGNTIYF
TGCGCCAGCAGCCAAGACCAGGGGCGTGGAAACACCATATATTTT
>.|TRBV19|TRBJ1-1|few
CASSIDRTENTEAFF
TGTGCCAGTAGTATAGATCGCACAGAAAACACTGAAGCTTTCTTT
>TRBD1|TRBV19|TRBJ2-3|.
CASRAQPIQGTQYF
TGTGCCAGTAGGGCCCAGCCGATACAGGGGACGCAGTATTTT
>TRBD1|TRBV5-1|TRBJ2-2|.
CASSLSTGQGIPGELFF
TGCGCCAGCAGCTTGAGCACGGGACAGGGTATTCCCGGGGAGCTGTTTTTT
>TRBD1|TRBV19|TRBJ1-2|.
CASSTRGFDYGYTF
TGTGCCAGTAGTACCAGGGGGTTTGACTATGGCTACACCTTC
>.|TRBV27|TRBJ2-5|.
CASRFRPRSGQETQYF
TGTGCCAGCAGATTCCGACCTAGGAGCGGCCAAGAGACCCAGTACTTC
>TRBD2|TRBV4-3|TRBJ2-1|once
CASSPAGLAGNNEQFF
TGCGCCAGCAGCCCAGCAGGACTAGCGGGGAACAATGAGCAGTTCTTC
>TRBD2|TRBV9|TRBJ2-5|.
CASSPLAGVQTQYF
TGTGCCAGCAGTCCCTTAGCGGGGGTACAGACCCAGTACTTC
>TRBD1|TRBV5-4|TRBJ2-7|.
CASSRGQDSYEQYF
TGTGCCAGCAGCCGGGGACAGGACTCCTACGAGCAGTACTTC
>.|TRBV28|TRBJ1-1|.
CASRLEHTEAFF
TGTGCCAGCAGACTCGAACACACTGAAGCTTTCTTT
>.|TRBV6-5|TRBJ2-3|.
CASSSYSGSTDTQYF
TGTGCCAGCAGCTCCTACAGCGGGAGCACAGATACGCAGTATTTT
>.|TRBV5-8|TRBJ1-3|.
CASSLGSDSGNTIYF
TGTGCCAGCAGCTTGGGGTCAGACTCTGGAAACACCATATATTTT
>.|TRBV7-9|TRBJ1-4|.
CASSSLLTDPNEKLFF
TGTGCCAGCAGCTCCCTCCTGACAGACCCTAATGAAAAACTGTTTTTT
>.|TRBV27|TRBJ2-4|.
CASSSPLRGAGAKNIQYF
TGTGCCAGCAGTTCTCCTCTTCGGGGGGCAGGGGCCAAAAACATTCAGTACTTC
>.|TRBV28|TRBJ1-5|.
CATKRTASNQPQHF
TGTGCCACCAAGAGGACAGCTAGCAATCAGCCCCAGCATTTT
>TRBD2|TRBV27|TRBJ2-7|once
CASSPTAGGRDEQYF
TGTGCCAGCAGTCCTACAGCGGGGGGGCGGGACGAGCAGTACTTC
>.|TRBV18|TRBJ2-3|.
CASSPEGYSTDTQYF
TGTGCCAGCTCACCAGAGGGTTATAGCACAGATACGCAGTATTTT
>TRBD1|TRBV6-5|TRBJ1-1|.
CASSTTGVATEAFF
TGTGCCAGCAGCACTACAGGGGTGGCCACTGAAGCTTTCTTT
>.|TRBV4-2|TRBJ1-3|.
CASSQPLKSSGNTIYF
TGTGCCAGCAGCCAACCACTCAAGAGCTCTGGAAACACCATATATTTT
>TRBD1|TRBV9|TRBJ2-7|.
CASNGGTGDYEQYF
TGTGCCAGCAACGGAGGGACAGGAGATTACGAGCAGTACTTC
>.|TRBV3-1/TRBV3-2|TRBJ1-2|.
CASSRTGILYGYTF
TGTGCCAGCAGCCGGACGGGAATCTTGTATGGCTACACCTTC
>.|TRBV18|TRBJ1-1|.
CASSPNGGTEAFF
TGTGCCAGCTCACCAAACGGGGGCACTGAAGCTTTCTTT
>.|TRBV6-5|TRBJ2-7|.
CASSYDVPPRGYEQYF
TGTGCCAGCAGTTACGATGTTCCCCCCCGGGGCTACGAGCAGTACTTC
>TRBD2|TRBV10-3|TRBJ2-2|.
CAPEPKRLAGELFF
TGTGCCCCAGAACCTAAAAGACTAGCGGGTGAGCTGTTTTTT
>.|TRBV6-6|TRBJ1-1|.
CASTMNTEAFF
TGTGCCAGTACAATGAACACTGAAGCTTTCTTT
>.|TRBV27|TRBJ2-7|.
CASSYTGFSYEQYF
TGTGCCAGCAGTTACACGGGATTTTCCTACGAGCAGTACTTC
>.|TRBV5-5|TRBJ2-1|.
CASNMPGLNEQFF
TGTGCCAGCAATATGCCGGGACTCAATGAGCAGTTCTTC
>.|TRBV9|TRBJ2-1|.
CASSSTSGFNEQFF
TGTGCCAGCAGCTCAACTTCAGGATTCAATGAGCAGTTCTTC
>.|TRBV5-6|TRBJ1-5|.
CASSLSRGRYSNQPQHF
TGTGCCAGCAGCTTGTCCAGGGGCAGATATAGCAATCAGCCCCAGCATTTT
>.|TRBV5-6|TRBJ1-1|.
CASSRDQGSNTEAFF
TGTGCCAGCAGCCGAGACCAGGGTTCGAACACTGAAGCTTTCTTT
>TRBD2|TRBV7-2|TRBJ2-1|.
CASSRTSGGLNEQFF
TGTGCCAGCAGCCGGACTAGCGGGGGGTTGAATGAGCAGTTCTTC
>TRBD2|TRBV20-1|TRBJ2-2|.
CSASKAGYTGELFF
TGCAGTGCTAGTAAAGCGGGATACACCGGGGAGCTGTTTTTT
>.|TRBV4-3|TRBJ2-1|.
CASSQDLARGNEQFF
TGCGCCAGCAGCCAAGATTTAGCTAGGGGCAATGAGCAGTTCTTC
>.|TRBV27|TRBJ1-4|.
CASSLSSHEKLFF
TGTGCCAGCAGTTTATCCAGTCATGAAAAACTGTTTTTT
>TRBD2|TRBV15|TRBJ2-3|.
CATSRTPGRGTDTQYF
TGTGCCACCAGCAGAACCCCCGGGAGGGGGACGGATACGCAGTATTTT
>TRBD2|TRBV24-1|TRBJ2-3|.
CATRGLAGPNFPSTDTQYF
TGTGCCACCAGGGGACTAGCGGGTCCTAACTTCCCTAGCACAGATACGCAGTATTTT